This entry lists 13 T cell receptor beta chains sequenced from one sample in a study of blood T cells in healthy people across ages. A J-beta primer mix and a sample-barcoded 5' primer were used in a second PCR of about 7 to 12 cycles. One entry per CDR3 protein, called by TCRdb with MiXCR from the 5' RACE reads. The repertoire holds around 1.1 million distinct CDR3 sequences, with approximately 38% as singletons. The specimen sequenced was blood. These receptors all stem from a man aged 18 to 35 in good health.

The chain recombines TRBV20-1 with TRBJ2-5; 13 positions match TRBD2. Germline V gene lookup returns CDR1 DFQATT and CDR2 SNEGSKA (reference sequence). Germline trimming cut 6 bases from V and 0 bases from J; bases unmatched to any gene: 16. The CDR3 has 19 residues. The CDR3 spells CSAPSRGTSGVLYQETQYF. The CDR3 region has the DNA TGCAGTGCCCCCTCGAGGGGGACTAGCGGGGTCTTGTACCAAGAGACCCAGTACTTC.

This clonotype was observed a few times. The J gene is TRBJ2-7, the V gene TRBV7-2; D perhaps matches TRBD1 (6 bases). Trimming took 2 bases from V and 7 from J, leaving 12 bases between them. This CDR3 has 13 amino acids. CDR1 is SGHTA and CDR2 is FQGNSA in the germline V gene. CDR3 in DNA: TGTGCCAGCAGCTTACAGGGGCCTATTGAGCAGTACTTC. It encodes CASSLQGPIEQYF.

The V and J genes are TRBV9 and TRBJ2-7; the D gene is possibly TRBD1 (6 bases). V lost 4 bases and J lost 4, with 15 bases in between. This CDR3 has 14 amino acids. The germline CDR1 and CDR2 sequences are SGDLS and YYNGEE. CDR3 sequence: CASSPGTNKYEQYF. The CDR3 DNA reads TGTGCCAGCAGCCCCGGGACAAACAAGTACGAGCAGTACTTC.

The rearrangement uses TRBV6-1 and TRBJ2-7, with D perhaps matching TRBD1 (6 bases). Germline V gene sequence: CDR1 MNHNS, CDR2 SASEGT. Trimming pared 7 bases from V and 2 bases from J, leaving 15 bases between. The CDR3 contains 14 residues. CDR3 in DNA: TGTGCCAGCACTACCGGGACACCGACCTACGAGCAGTACTTC. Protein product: CASTTGTPTYEQYF.

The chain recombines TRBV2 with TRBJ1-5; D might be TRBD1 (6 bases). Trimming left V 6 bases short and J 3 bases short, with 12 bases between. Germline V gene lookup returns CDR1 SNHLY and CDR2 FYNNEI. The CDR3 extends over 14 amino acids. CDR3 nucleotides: TGTGCCAGCAGCGTCAGGGGAGACAATCAGCCCCAGCATTTT. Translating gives CASSVRGDNQPQHF.

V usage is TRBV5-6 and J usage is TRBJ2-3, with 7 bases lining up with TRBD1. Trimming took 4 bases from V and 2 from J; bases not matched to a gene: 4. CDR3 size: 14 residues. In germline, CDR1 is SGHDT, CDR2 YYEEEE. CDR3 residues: CASSATGATDTQYF. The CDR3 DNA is TGTGCCAGCAGCGCCACAGGGGCCACAGATACGCAGTATTTT.

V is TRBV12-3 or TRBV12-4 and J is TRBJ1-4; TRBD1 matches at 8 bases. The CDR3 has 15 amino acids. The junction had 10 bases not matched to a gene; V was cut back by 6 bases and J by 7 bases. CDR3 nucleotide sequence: TGTGCCAGCAGCCGCGCCAGGGGGCGTAGTGAAAAACTGTTTTTT. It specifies CASSRARGRSEKLFF.

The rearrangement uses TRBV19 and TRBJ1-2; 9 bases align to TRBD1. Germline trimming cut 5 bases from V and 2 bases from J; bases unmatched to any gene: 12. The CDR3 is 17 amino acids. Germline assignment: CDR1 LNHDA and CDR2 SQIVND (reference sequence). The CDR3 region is CASSPPPRQGGNYGYTF. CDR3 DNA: TGTGCCAGTAGTCCCCCTCCCCGACAGGGGGGGAACTATGGCTACACCTTC.

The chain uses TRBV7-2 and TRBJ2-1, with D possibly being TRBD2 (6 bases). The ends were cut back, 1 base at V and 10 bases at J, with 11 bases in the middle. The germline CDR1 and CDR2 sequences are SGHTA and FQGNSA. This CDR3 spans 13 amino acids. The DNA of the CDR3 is TGTGCCAGCAGCTTAGGGGCGGACTACGAGCAGTTCTTC. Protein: CASSLGADYEQFF.

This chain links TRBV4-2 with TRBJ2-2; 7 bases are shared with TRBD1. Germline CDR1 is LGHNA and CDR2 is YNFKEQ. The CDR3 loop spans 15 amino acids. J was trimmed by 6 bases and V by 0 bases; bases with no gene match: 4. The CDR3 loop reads CASSQDGQASGELFF. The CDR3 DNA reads TGTGCCAGCAGCCAAGACGGACAGGCCTCCGGGGAGCTGTTTTTT.

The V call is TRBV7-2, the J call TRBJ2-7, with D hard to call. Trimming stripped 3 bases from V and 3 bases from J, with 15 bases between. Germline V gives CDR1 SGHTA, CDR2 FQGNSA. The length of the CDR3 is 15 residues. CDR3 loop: CASSFLGEPIYEQYF. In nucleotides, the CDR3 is TGTGCCAGCAGCTTCCTCGGCGAGCCCATCTACGAGCAGTACTTC.

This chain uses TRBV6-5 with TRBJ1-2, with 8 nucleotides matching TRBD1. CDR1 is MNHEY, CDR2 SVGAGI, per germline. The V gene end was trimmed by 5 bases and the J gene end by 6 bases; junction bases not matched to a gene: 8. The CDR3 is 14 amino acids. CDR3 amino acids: CASSRQGSVDGYTF. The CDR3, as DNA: TGTGCCAGCAGTCGACAGGGGTCTGTGGATGGCTACACCTTC.

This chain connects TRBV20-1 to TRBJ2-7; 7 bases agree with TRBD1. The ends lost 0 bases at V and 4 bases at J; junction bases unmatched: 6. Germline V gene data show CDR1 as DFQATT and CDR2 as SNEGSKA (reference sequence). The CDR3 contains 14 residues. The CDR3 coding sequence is TGCAGTGCTAGAGAGAAGGGGGCGACTTACGAGCAGTACTTC. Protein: CSAREKGATYEQYF.